This T cell receptor beta chain was found in a study of T cell changes during pregnancy in multiple sclerosis. This CDR3 is built from 13 residues. Trimming pared 5 bases from V and 8 bases from J, leaving 15 bases between. Germline V gives CDR1 SQVTM, CDR2 ANQGSEA. Sequencing was performed with immunoSEQ multiplex PCR; in TCRdb, only in-frame clones are kept and a portion is missing. The data contain 50,000 or so clones, 85% to 95% of them seen just once; the ten biggest clones take up around 0.76%. The V and J genes are TRBV29-1 and TRBJ1-4, with D unresolved. This receptor was taken from a female donor with multiple sclerosis, enrolled in a pregnancy study. Specimen: CD4+ T cells from peripheral blood mononuclear cells, collected in the third trimester of pregnancy. The CDR3 reads CSVSTVVREKLFF. CDR3 nucleotide sequence: TGCAGCGTTTCGACGGTGGTCAGGGAAAAACTGTTTTTT.